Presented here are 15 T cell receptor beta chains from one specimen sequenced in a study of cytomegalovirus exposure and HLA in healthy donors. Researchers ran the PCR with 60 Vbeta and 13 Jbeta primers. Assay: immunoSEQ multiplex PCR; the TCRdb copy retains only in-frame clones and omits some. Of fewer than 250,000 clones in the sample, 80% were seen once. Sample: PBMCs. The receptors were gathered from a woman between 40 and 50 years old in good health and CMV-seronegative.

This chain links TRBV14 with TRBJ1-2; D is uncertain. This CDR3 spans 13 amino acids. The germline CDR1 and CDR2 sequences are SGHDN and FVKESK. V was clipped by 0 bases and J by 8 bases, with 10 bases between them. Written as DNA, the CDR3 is TGTGCCAGCAGCCAAGATTGGGGAGGCGGCTACACCTTC. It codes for CASSQDWGGGYTF. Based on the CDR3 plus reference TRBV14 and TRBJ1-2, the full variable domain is EAGVTQFPSHSVIEKGQTVTLRCDPISGHDNLYWYRRVMGKEIKFLLHFVKESKQDESGMPNNRFLAERTGGTYSTLKVQPAELEDSGVYFCASSQDWGGGYTFGSGTRLTVV.

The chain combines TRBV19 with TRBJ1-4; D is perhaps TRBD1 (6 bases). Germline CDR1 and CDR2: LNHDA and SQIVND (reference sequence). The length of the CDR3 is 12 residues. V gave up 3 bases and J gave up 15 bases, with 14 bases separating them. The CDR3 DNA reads TGTGCCAGTAGTATGTTGGCAGGGGAAGTGTTTTTT. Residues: CASSMLAGEVFF.

The CDR3 DNA reads TGTGCCAGCAGCTTAACCAGCGGGAGAGTTAATGAGCAGTTCTTC. Its translation: CASSLTSGRVNEQFF. J is TRBJ2-1 and V is TRBV5-4, with TRBD2 matching over 8 bases. The V gene's germline CDR1 is SGHNT and CDR2 YYREEE (reference sequence). Losses at the gene ends were 2 bases for V and 7 bases for J; bases not matched to a gene: 8. The CDR3 loop spans 15 amino acids.

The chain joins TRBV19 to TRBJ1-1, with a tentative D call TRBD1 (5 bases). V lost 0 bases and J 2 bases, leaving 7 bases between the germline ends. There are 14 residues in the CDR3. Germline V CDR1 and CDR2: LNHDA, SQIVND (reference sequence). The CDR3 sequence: CASSIEGPNTEAFF. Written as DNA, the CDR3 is TGTGCCAGTAGTATAGAGGGGCCCAACACTGAAGCTTTCTTT.

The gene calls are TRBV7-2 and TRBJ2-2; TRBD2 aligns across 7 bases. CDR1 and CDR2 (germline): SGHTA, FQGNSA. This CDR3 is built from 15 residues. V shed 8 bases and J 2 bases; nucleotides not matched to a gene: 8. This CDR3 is CASGRASDNTGELFF. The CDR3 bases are TGTGCCAGCGGGAGGGCCTCGGACAACACCGGGGAGCTGTTTTTT.

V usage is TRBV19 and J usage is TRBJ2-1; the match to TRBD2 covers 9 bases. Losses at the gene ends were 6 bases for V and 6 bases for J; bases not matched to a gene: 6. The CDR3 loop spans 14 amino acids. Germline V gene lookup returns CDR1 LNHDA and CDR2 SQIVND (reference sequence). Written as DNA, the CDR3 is TGTGCCAGTAGAGGGACTAGCACTCGCAATGAGCAGTTCTTC. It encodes CASRGTSTRNEQFF.

The CDR3 sequence is CASSNDRGQNNEQFF. CDR3 nucleotide sequence: TGTGCCAGCAGTAACGACAGGGGACAAAACAATGAGCAGTTCTTC. The rearrangement links TRBV7-9 to TRBJ2-1; 8 bases match TRBD1. The V and J ends lost 6 bases and 5 bases, in that order; junction bases with no gene match: 9. This CDR3 is built from 15 residues. CDR1 and CDR2 (germline): SEHNR, FQNEAQ (reference sequence).

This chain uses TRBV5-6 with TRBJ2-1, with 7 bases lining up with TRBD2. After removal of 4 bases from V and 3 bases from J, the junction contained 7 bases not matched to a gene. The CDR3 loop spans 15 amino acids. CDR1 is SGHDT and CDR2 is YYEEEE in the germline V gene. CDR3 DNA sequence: TGTGCCAGCAGCCGCCTAGCGGAACACTACAATGAGCAGTTCTTC. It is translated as CASSRLAEHYNEQFF.

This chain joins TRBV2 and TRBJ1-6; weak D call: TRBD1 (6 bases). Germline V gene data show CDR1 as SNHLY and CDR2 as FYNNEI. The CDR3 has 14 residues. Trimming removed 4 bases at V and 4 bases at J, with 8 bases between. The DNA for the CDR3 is TGTGCCAGCAGTGGACAGGTTTATAATTCACCCCTCCACTTT. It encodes CASSGQVYNSPLHF.

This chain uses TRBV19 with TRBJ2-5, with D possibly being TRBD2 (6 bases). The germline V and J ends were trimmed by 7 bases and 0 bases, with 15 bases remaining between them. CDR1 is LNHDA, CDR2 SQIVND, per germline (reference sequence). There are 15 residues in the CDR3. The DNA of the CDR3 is TGTGCCAGTACCAACTTTCGCGGGGACCAAGAGACCCAGTACTTC. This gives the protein CASTNFRGDQETQYF.

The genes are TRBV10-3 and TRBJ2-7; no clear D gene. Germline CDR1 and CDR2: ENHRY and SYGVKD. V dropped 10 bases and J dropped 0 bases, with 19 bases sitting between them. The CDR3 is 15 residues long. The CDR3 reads CATGNTAESSYEQYF. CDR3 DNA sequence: TGTGCCACCGGCAACACGGCGGAGAGCTCCTACGAGCAGTACTTC.

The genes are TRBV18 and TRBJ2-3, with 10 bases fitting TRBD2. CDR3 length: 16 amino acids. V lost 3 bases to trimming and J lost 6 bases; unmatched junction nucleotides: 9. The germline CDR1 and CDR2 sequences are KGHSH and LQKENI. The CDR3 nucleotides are TGTGCCAGCTCACCCACTCAGGGACTAGCGTCTGATACGCAGTATTTT. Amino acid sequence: CASSPTQGLASDTQYF.

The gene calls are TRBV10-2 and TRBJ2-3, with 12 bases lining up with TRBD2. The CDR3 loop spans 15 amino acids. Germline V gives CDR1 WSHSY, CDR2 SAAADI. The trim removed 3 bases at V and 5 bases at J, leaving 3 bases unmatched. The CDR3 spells CASSDRLAGVDTQYF. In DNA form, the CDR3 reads TGCGCCAGCAGTGACAGACTAGCGGGAGTAGATACGCAGTATTTT.

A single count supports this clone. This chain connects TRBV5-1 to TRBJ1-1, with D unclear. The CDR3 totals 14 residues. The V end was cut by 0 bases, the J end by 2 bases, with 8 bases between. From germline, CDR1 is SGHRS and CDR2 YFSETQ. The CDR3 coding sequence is TGCGCCAGCAGCTTGGAATCAGGAAACACTGAAGCTTTCTTT. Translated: CASSLESGNTEAFF.

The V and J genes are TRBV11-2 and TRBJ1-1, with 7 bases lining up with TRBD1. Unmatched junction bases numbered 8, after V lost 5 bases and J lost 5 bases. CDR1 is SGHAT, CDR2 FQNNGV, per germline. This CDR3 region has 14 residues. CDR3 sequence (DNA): TGTGCCAGCAGCGATGACAGGGCAGCGACTGAAGCTTTCTTT. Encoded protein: CASSDDRAATEAFF. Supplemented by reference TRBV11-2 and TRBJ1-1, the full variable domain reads EAGVAQSPRYKIIEKRQSVAFWCNPISGHATLYWYQQILGQGPKLLIQFQNNGVVDDSQLPKDRFSAERLKGVDSTLKIQPAKLEDSAVYLCASSDDRAATEAFFGQGTRLTVV.